These T cell receptor beta chains were read from a single sample in a study of cytomegalovirus exposure and HLA in healthy donors. The method was immunoSEQ multiplex PCR; TCRdb's version includes in-frame clones alone and lacks a portion of them. The sample records around 140,000 clones, about three quarters being singletons. The sequenced material came from PBMCs. The receptors stem from a woman between 18 and 30 years old in good health and CMV-seronegative. Both conserved end residues are part of each CDR3. A D gene is named only where the DNA matches it firmly. For some rows the clone size is stated as once, few or many, or as a class when expanded; others skip it.

>TRBV4-1|once|.|TRBJ2-3
CASRSGLGVGTDTQYF
TGCGCCAGCAGATCCGGCTTGGGAGTGGGGACAGATACGCAGTATTTT
>TRBV5-5|.|.|TRBJ1-5
CASSLAGDQPQHF
TGTGCCAGCAGCTTGGCCGGGGATCAGCCCCAGCATTTT
>TRBV5-4|.|.|TRBJ1-2
CASSQLGPEGGYTF
TGTGCCAGCAGCCAATTGGGGCCAGAAGGAGGCTACACCTTC
>TRBV10-2|.|.|TRBJ2-7
CASTAGTYEQYF
TGCGCCAGCACTGCGGGGACCTACGAGCAGTACTTC
>TRBV14|few|.|TRBJ1-1
CASSSSSRAFF
TGTGCCAGCAGCTCTTCCTCGAGAGCTTTCTTT
>TRBV20-1|.|.|TRBJ1-2
CSARVGGGYTF
TGCAGTGCTAGAGTTGGAGGTGGCTACACCTTC
>TRBV6-5|.|TRBD1|TRBJ2-5
CASNTNGQEEETQYF
TGTGCCAGCAATACGAACGGACAGGAGGAAGAGACCCAGTACTTC
>TRBV14|.|TRBD2|TRBJ2-1
CASRTSGEDNEQFF
TGTGCCAGCCGTACTAGCGGAGAGGACAATGAGCAGTTCTTC
>TRBV5-4|.|.|TRBJ1-2
CASSRGGRYNYGYTF
TGTGCCAGCAGTCGGGGGGGGCGCTATAACTATGGCTACACCTTC
>TRBV7-8|.|.|TRBJ2-7
CASSLASGLLFYEQYF
TGTGCCAGCAGCTTAGCTTCAGGGTTACTGTTCTACGAGCAGTACTTC
>TRBV5-1|.|.|TRBJ1-3
CASSPLSSSGNTIYF
TGCGCCAGCAGCCCCCTTTCGAGCTCTGGAAACACCATATATTTT
>TRBV14|.|.|TRBJ2-2
CASSQAAFGGELFF
TGTGCCAGCAGCCAAGCCGCTTTCGGCGGGGAGCTGTTTTTT
>TRBV30|.|.|TRBJ1-1
CACTNTEAFF
TGTGCCTGTACTAACACTGAAGCTTTCTTT
>TRBV6-1|.|.|TRBJ1-2
CASSEWRETYTF
TGTGCCAGCAGTGAATGGAGGGAGACATACACCTTC
>TRBV4-1|.|TRBD1|TRBJ2-7
CASSPWDRGNYEQYF
TGCGCCAGCAGCCCTTGGGACAGGGGAAACTACGAGCAGTACTTC
>TRBV7-9|.|.|TRBJ2-7
CASSLGTPYEQYF
TGTGCCAGCAGCTTAGGGACTCCCTACGAGCAGTACTTC
>TRBV5-4|few|.|TRBJ1-1
CASSLPSGSTEAFF
TGTGCCAGCAGCCTTCCTTCGGGGAGTACCGAAGCTTTCTTT
>TRBV30|.|.|TRBJ2-7
CAWSPTGAYEQYF
TGTGCCTGGAGCCCGACAGGAGCCTACGAGCAGTACTTC
>TRBV27|.|.|TRBJ2-2
CASLQGPGELFF
TGTGCCAGCCTCCAGGGCCCCGGGGAGCTGTTTTTT
>TRBV6-1|.|.|TRBJ2-7
CASTISGAGVYEQYF
TGTGCCAGCACTATAAGCGGGGCAGGGGTTTACGAGCAGTACTTC